These T cell receptor beta chains were read from a single sample in a study of shared clonotypes between healthy human individuals. Here immunoSEQ multiplex PCR was the method, and the copy in TCRdb shows in-frame clones only, minus some. The sample lists about 2.1 million clones, over 85% occurring once. The sample was naive CD8+ T cells from PBMCs. These receptor sequences come from a man between 18 and 29 years old in good health. Some clones in this sample may be carry-over from other donors' samples. Each CDR3 is given with its conserved first and last residue. The order of the fields is J gene, clone size, V gene, D gene, CDR3 protein, CDR3 DNA. A D gene is named only where the DNA matches it firmly. Part of the rows lack a size; the others show once, few, many or a class for expanded clones.

TRBJ2-7 | - | TRBV30 | - | CAWSLLGPQERREQYF | TGTGCCTGGAGCTTACTCGGCCCCCAGGAGCGGCGCGAGCAGTACTTC
TRBJ2-2 | - | TRBV9 | - | CASSSWTQNTGELFF | TGTGCCAGCAGCTCATGGACTCAAAACACCGGGGAGCTGTTTTTT
TRBJ2-3 | - | TRBV28 | TRBD2 | CASRPTGLAGLSTDTQYF | TGTGCCAGCAGGCCGACGGGACTAGCGGGACTAAGCACAGATACGCAGTATTTT
TRBJ1-5 | - | TRBV27 | - | CASSLSSDYQPQHF | TGTGCCAGCAGTTTATCGTCAGACTATCAGCCCCAGCATTTT
TRBJ2-7 | - | TRBV5-6 | - | CASRGGDSYEQYF | TGTGCCAGCAGAGGAGGGGACTCCTACGAGCAGTACTTC
TRBJ1-1 | - | TRBV7-9 | - | CASSLGVLGEAFF | TGTGCCAGCAGCCTCGGGGTCCTTGGGGAAGCTTTCTTT
TRBJ2-1 | - | TRBV15 | TRBD2 | CATIGREPDNEQFF | TGTGCCACCATCGGGCGGGAGCCCGACAATGAGCAGTTCTTC
TRBJ2-7 | - | TRBV2 | TRBD1 | CASSTGTAYEQYF | TGTGCCAGCAGTACCGGGACAGCCTACGAGCAGTACTTC
TRBJ2-7 | - | TRBV9 | - | CASSVSAQSSYEQYF | TGTGCCAGCAGCGTGTCAGCTCAGAGCTCCTACGAGCAGTACTTC
TRBJ1-1 | - | TRBV6-5 | TRBD1 | CASSPQGKTEAFF | TGTGCCAGCAGTCCACAGGGGAAAACTGAAGCTTTCTTT
TRBJ2-5 | - | TRBV30 | - | CAWSPFLEGETQYF | TGTGCCTGGTCCCCTTTTCTGGAGGGAGAGACCCAGTACTTC
TRBJ2-2 | - | TRBV18 | TRBD1 | CASSPQGQGRTGELFF | TGTGCCAGCTCACCGCAGGGACAGGGGCGAACCGGGGAGCTGTTTTTT
TRBJ2-1 | - | TRBV28 | TRBD2 | CASSLGLAVYNEQFF | TGTGCCAGCAGTTTGGGACTAGCGGTCTACAATGAGCAGTTCTTC
TRBJ1-5 | - | TRBV10-3 | TRBD1 | CAISGTGGSNQPQHF | TGTGCCATCAGCGGGACAGGGGGCTCGAATCAGCCCCAGCATTTT
TRBJ1-4 | - | TRBV29-1 | - | CSVYSTNEKLFF | TGCAGCGTTTACTCAACTAATGAAAAACTGTTTTTT
TRBJ1-1 | once | TRBV9 | - | CASSPYDRNYLGAEAFF | TGTGCCAGCAGCCCATATGACAGGAACTACTTGGGGGCTGAAGCTTTCTTT
TRBJ2-1 | - | TRBV15 | - | CATSRGTEHNEQFF | TGTGCCACCAGCAGAGGTACAGAACACAATGAGCAGTTCTTC
TRBJ2-7 | - | TRBV2 | TRBD2 | CASSASGPSYEQYF | TGTGCCAGCAGCGCTAGCGGGCCCTCCTACGAGCAGTACTTC
TRBJ1-1 | - | TRBV19 | - | CASSRRQPMNTEAFF | TGTGCCAGTAGTAGACGCCAGCCCATGAACACTGAAGCTTTCTTT
TRBJ2-1 | - | TRBV19 | TRBD2 | CASNYGGSSYNEQFF | TGTGCCAGTAACTATGGCGGGAGCTCCTACAATGAGCAGTTCTTC
TRBJ1-5 | few | TRBV2 | - | CASSATGNSNQPQHF | TGTGCCAGCAGTGCCACAGGGAATAGCAATCAGCCCCAGCATTTT
TRBJ2-7 | - | TRBV9 | - | CASRPLSWRDYEQYF | TGTGCCAGCAGGCCCTTGTCTTGGCGGGACTACGAGCAGTACTTC
TRBJ2-7 | - | TRBV29-1 | TRBD2 | CSVEGGPREQYF | TGCAGCGTTGAGGGAGGGCCGCGCGAGCAGTACTTC
TRBJ1-1 | - | TRBV6-5 | TRBD1 | CASSYAPGGDTEAFF | TGTGCCAGCAGTTACGCCCCAGGGGGGGACACTGAAGCTTTCTTT
TRBJ1-1 | - | TRBV11-2 | - | CASSTPGTEAFF | TGTGCCAGCAGCACCCCCGGAACTGAAGCTTTCTTT
TRBJ2-5 | - | TRBV7-9 | - | CASSLPAQDQETQYF | TGTGCCAGCAGCTTACCTGCACAGGACCAAGAGACCCAGTACTTC
TRBJ2-1 | - | TRBV7-8 | - | CASSAGYPGDEQFF | TGTGCCAGCAGCGCTGGGTACCCGGGGGATGAGCAGTTCTTC
TRBJ2-2 | - | TRBV30 | - | CAWSVVGRNTGELFF | TGTGCCTGGAGTGTGGTCGGCAGAAACACCGGGGAGCTGTTTTTT
TRBJ2-2 | - | TRBV5-1 | - | CASSLYAMSSGELFF | TGCGCCAGCAGCTTGTATGCAATGTCGTCCGGGGAGCTGTTTTTT
TRBJ2-2 | - | TRBV27 | TRBD2 | CASSLSLPGLAGNTGELFF | TGTGCCAGCAGTCTCTCACTTCCGGGACTAGCGGGAAACACCGGGGAGCTGTTTTTT
TRBJ2-2 | - | TRBV28 | TRBD2 | CASSLAMASGNTGELFF | TGTGCCAGCAGTCTCGCAATGGCTAGCGGGAACACCGGGGAGCTGTTTTTT
TRBJ2-7 | - | TRBV29-1 | - | CSVSGGKSDEQYF | TGCAGCGTTTCCGGCGGGAAGAGCGACGAGCAGTACTTC
TRBJ1-2 | - | TRBV27 | - | CASSLGTGYGYTF | TGTGCCAGCAGTTTAGGAACAGGCTATGGCTACACCTTC
TRBJ1-6 | - | TRBV6-1 | - | CASKLGGNSPLHF | TGTGCCAGCAAACTGGGGGGGAATTCACCCCTCCACTTT
TRBJ2-7 | - | TRBV7-8 | - | CASSLKTAAYEQYF | TGTGCCAGCAGCTTAAAGACAGCAGCCTACGAGCAGTACTTC
TRBJ2-4 | - | TRBV4-1 | TRBD2 | CASSLTSGATLAKNIQYF | TGCGCCAGCAGCCTGACTAGCGGTGCGACCTTAGCCAAAAACATTCAGTACTTC
TRBJ1-2 | - | TRBV27 | TRBD1 | CASSTRQGGYGYTF | TGTGCCAGCAGTACCCGACAGGGGGGCTATGGCTACACCTTC
TRBJ2-5 | - | TRBV11-1 | - | CASSLVGNQETQYF | TGTGCCAGCAGCTTGGTAGGGAACCAAGAGACCCAGTACTTC
TRBJ1-2 | - | TRBV2 | - | CASSEEGERDNYGYTF | TGTGCCAGCAGTGAAGAAGGCGAAAGGGATAACTATGGCTACACCTTC
TRBJ2-7 | - | TRBV27 | - | CASSPWGHEQYF | TGTGCCAGCAGTCCCTGGGGGCATGAGCAGTACTTC
TRBJ1-2 | - | TRBV7-2 | - | CASSLADRYSYGYTF | TGTGCCAGCAGCTTAGCGGACAGATACTCCTATGGCTACACCTTC
TRBJ1-5 | once | TRBV4-1 | TRBD1 | CASSPTGTGYQPQHF | TGCGCCAGCAGCCCCACCGGGACAGGGTATCAGCCCCAGCATTTT